This T cell receptor beta chain was obtained from a study of blood T cell repertoires in COVID-19. Study-wide background: Acute-phase and convalescent COVID-19 samples originated in the United States, Italy and Spain. T cells, B-cell-depleted T cells, or PBMCs provided the cDNA or gDNA that served as material.

The authors' processing: Amplified reference gene primers provided the basis for estimating nucleated cell counts. This table comes from immunoSEQ multiplex PCR, and its TCRdb copy is limited to in-frame clones, with some not included. Clonal size and the V and J genes are those of that table, whereas D and trimming came from the DNA. The sample yields 120,000 or so clones, 70% to 80% seen once. V lost 5 bases and J lost 0, with 11 bases in between. The CDR3 runs to 15 residues. Germline CDR1 is SNHLY and CDR2 is FYNNEI. Sequencing input: peripheral blood. V gene TRBV2 combines with J gene TRBJ1-3; no clear D gene. This receptor was obtained from a man aged 35 to 55 with active or convalescent COVID-19. CDR3 sequence (DNA): TGTGCCAGCAGTTCGGACTCAGGCTCTGGAAACACCATATATTTT. Translating gives CASSSDSGSGNTIYF.